These 29 T cell receptor beta chains originate from one sample sequenced in a study of T cells in localized non-small cell lung cancer. This table comes from immunoSEQ multiplex PCR, and its TCRdb copy is limited to in-frame clones, with some not included. The table has 2,000 or so clones, 33% seen once. The sequencing used normal lung tissue next to the tumor, collected before any cancer treatment. These receptors originate from a woman between 35 and 70 years old with stage I lung adenocarcinoma.

This clone was picked up a small number of times. The V call is TRBV19, the J call TRBJ2-7; D uncertain. V lost 6 bases and J lost 0, with 12 bases in between. The CDR3 length is 14 residues. Germline V gene data show CDR1 as LNHDA and CDR2 as SQIVND (reference sequence). Here the CDR3 DNA reads TGTGCCAGTAGCTCCCAGCCAGACTCCTACGAGCAGTACTTC. It codes for CASSSQPDSYEQYF.

The V gene is TRBV30, the J gene TRBJ1-1; possible D gene TRBD1, 5 bases. The CDR3 is made up of 13 amino acids. The V and J ends lost 1 base and 1 base respectively, with 7 bases between them. Germline CDR1 and CDR2: GTSNPN and SVGIG (reference sequence). CDR3 amino acids: CAWSETGNTEAFF. The CDR3 DNA reads TGTGCCTGGAGTGAAACAGGGAACACTGAAGCTTTCTTT.

This clone showed up just a few times. Its ends do not fully match the called genes, so a read error is possible. This sequence joins TRBV10-2 and TRBJ2-3, with TRBD2 identical over 7 bases. CDR1 WSHSY and CDR2 SAAADI come from the germline V gene. The CDR3 length is 16 residues. In DNA, the CDR3 is TGCGCCAGCAGTGAGCTGGGGGGGGAAAGCACAGATATGCAGTATTTT. Its protein is CASSELGGESTDMQYF.

This clone was seen a few times. The chain links TRBV14 to TRBJ2-2; the D is unclear. The CDR3 covers 15 residues. The V and J ends lost 1 base and 6 bases respectively, with 12 bases between them. The germline gives CDR1 SGHDN, CDR2 FVKESK. The CDR3 loop reads CASSQAPPGAGELFF. The CDR3 DNA sequence: TGTGCCAGCAGCCAAGCCCCCCCCGGCGCCGGGGAGCTGTTTTTT. The variable domain in full, completed from reference TRBV14 and TRBJ2-2, reads EAGVTQFPSHSVIEKGQTVTLRCDPISGHDNLYWYRRVMGKEIKFLLHFVKESKQDESGMPNNRFLAERTGGTYSTLKVQPAELEDSGVYFCASSQAPPGAGELFFGEGSRLTVL.

CDR3 residues: CASNQEGAATNEKLFF. For the CDR3, the DNA is TGTGCCAGCAATCAGGAGGGGGCCGCAACTAATGAAAAACTGTTTTTT. The J gene is TRBJ1-4, the V gene TRBV19, with 7 bases matching TRBD1. Trimming at V came to 9 bases and at J to 0 bases, leaving 10 bases not matched to a gene. CDR3 length: 16 residues. The germline CDR1 and CDR2 sequences are LNHDA and SQIVND (reference sequence).

This clone was observed a few times. The chain joins TRBV19 to TRBJ2-4; D possibly matches TRBD1 or TRBD2 (5 bases each). CDR1 is LNHDA and CDR2 is SQIVND in the germline V gene (reference sequence). The CDR3 length is 19 residues. Deletions cut 5 bases from V and 0 bases from J, with 23 bases between. The CDR3 region is CASSADGTVGAVAKNIQYF. In DNA form, the CDR3 reads TGTGCCAGTAGTGCGGATGGGACCGTCGGGGCCGTAGCCAAAAACATTCAGTACTTC.

In its sample, this clone was seen a few times. An uncertain or unread base leads to its residue being written X. The CDR3 loop is CASSPXNGYNEQFF. Written as DNA, the CDR3 is TGTGCCAGCAGCCCGYCCAACGGTTACAATGAGCAGTTCTTC. This chain links TRBV11-3 with TRBJ2-1, with D unresolved. This CDR3 region has 14 residues. CDR1 SGHNT and CDR2 YENEEA come from the germline V gene. V was pared by 5 bases and J by 4 bases, with 12 bases between.

The V gene is TRBV6-8, the J gene TRBJ2-1, with 14 positions matching TRBD2. Germline V CDR1 and CDR2: MNHGY, SAAAGT. There are 15 residues in the CDR3. The V and J ends lost 6 bases and 8 bases, in that order; junction bases with no gene match: 6. The CDR3 loop is CASRGTSGSVYEQFF. CDR3 nucleotide sequence: TGTGCCAGCAGAGGGACTAGCGGGAGTGTCTATGAGCAGTTCTTC.

Only a few counts were recorded for this clone. This chain joins TRBV19 and TRBJ1-1; 7 positions agree with TRBD1. The CDR3 length is 15 residues. The trim removed 5 bases at V and 7 bases at J, leaving 13 bases unmatched. Germline V lookup: CDR1 LNHDA, CDR2 SQIVND (reference sequence). The CDR3 here is CASSEGQGDRLEAFF. The DNA for the CDR3 is TGTGCCAGTAGTGAGGGACAAGGGGACAGACTTGAAGCTTTCTTT. The full variable domain, completed using reference TRBV19 and TRBJ1-1, is DGGITQSPKYLFRKEGQNVTLSCEQNLNHDAMYWYRQDPGQGLRLIYYSQIVNDFQKGDIAEGYSVSREKKESFPLTVTSAQKNPTAFYLCASSEGQGDRLEAFFGQGTRLTVV.

The chain has TRBV29-1 and TRBJ1-1, with D maybe TRBD1 (6 bases). This CDR3 region has 12 residues. Trimming shortened V by 7 bases and J by 4 bases, and 13 bases separated the two germline ends. Germline values: CDR1 SQVTM, CDR2 ANQGSEA. This CDR3 is CSADRSGTEAFF. CDR3 coding DNA: TGCAGCGCTGACAGGTCGGGCACTGAAGCTTTCTTT.

This clone is categorized as medium-sized (0.01 to 0.1%). CDR3 residues: CASSPYRVGDTEAFF. CDR3 bases: TGTGCCAGCAGCCCCTACAGGGTAGGTGACACTGAAGCTTTCTTT. V is TRBV11-3 and J is TRBJ1-1; possible D gene TRBD1, 6 bases. Germline CDR1 and CDR2: SGHNT and YENEEA. Trimming shortened V by 5 bases and J by 3 bases, and 16 bases separated the two germline ends. The CDR3 runs to 15 residues. The whole variable domain, remainder taken from reference TRBV11-3 and TRBJ1-1, is EAGVVQSPRYKIIEKKQPVAFWCNPISGHNTLYWYLQNLGQGPELLIRYENEEAVDDSQLPKDRFSAERLKGVDSTLKIQPAELGDSAVYLCASSPYRVGDTEAFFGQGTRLTVV.

By proportion, this clone is medium-sized. V is TRBV6-1 and J is TRBJ2-4, with 8 nucleotides matching TRBD2. Per germline, CDR1 MNHNS and CDR2 SASEGT. V shed 0 bases and J 9 bases; nucleotides not matched to a gene: 7. The CDR3 consists of 15 residues. CDR3 nucleotide sequence: TGTGCCAGCAGTGAAGCCGGGACTAGAAGTATCATTCAGTACTTC. It specifies CASSEAGTRSIIQYF.

This clone showed up just a few times. This chain joins TRBV6-8 and TRBJ1-2, with 10 bases matching TRBD1. Germline assignment: CDR1 MNHGY and CDR2 SAAAGT. V lost 10 bases, J lost 14 bases, and 13 bases stayed unmatched. The CDR3 runs to 12 residues. CDR3 bases: TGTGCCACCAGCCGGGACAGGGGCCTCTGGACCTTC. This gives the protein CATSRDRGLWTF.

By frequency in the sample, this clone is medium-sized (0.01 to 0.1%). The chain links TRBV9 to TRBJ2-1; TRBD1 matches at 10 bases. Germline V gene sequence: CDR1 SGDLS, CDR2 YYNGEE. CDR3 size: 14 residues. Unmatched junction bases numbered 6, after V lost 5 bases and J lost 7 bases. In nucleotides, the CDR3 is TGTGCCAGCAGTGAGGGACAGGGGCTTAATGAGCAGTTCTTC. Its protein product is CASSEGQGLNEQFF.

Here the CDR3 DNA reads TGTGCCAGTACTGCAGGGTCGTATGGCTACACCTTC. This sequence encodes CASTAGSYGYTF. The chain recombines TRBV19 with TRBJ1-2, with a weak D call TRBD1 (5 bases). This CDR3 comprises 12 residues. V dropped 7 bases and J dropped 5 bases, with 11 bases sitting between them. Germline CDR1 reads LNHDA; CDR2 reads SQIVND (reference sequence).

The chain uses TRBV30 and TRBJ2-3; tentative D call: TRBD1 (6 bases). The V end lost 4 bases, the J end lost 4 bases, and 21 bases lay between the germline ends. The CDR3 sequence is 16 residues long. The germline gives CDR1 GTSNPN, CDR2 SVGIG (reference sequence). This chain's CDR3 is CAWNLRMGAGADTQYF. DNA of the CDR3: TGTGCCTGGAACCTCCGGATGGGAGCAGGGGCAGATACGCAGTATTTT.

This clone was seen only a few times. The chain has TRBV5-1 and TRBJ1-1, with D uncertain. The CDR3 runs to 14 residues. Between the trimmed V and J ends, which lost 4 bases and 2 bases, there was a span of 12 bases. Germline V lookup: CDR1 SGHRS, CDR2 YFSETQ. The CDR3 DNA reads as TGCGCCAGCAGCCCCGACTTAACAAACACTGAAGCTTTCTTT. This translates into CASSPDLTNTEAFF.

The chain recombines TRBV7-5 with TRBJ2-3; TRBD2, the D gene given by the table, was not confirmed from the DNA. TRBV7-5 has pseudogene status. The CDR3 consists of 15 residues. Here the CDR3 DNA reads TGTGCCAGCAGCCAAGGTAGCGGTAGCACAGATACGCAGTATTTT. This encodes CASSQGSGSTDTQYF.

The J gene is TRBJ2-7, the V gene TRBV7-2; 11 bases match TRBD2. This CDR3 has 16 amino acids. From germline, CDR1 is SGHTA and CDR2 FQGNSA. J gave up 1 base and V 5 bases, and 7 bases lay outside the gene matches. The CDR3 nucleotides are TGTGCCAGCAGCCCACCCGGGACTAGCGGATCCTACGAGCAGTACTTC. Amino acid sequence: CASSPPGTSGSYEQYF.

This clone was observed a handful of times. The chain carries TRBV6-8 and TRBJ1-4, with D possibly matching TRBD1 (5 bases). Between the trimmed V and J ends, which lost 7 bases and 6 bases, there was a span of 15 bases. The length of the CDR3 is 14 residues. Germline-derived CDR1 and CDR2 are MNHGY and SAAAGT. CDR3 sequence reads: CASIHGGSDEKLFF. For the CDR3, the DNA is TGTGCCAGCATCCATGGGGGGTCCGATGAAAAACTGTTTTTT.

The rearrangement links TRBV14 to TRBJ2-7; a possible D gene is TRBD2 (7 bases). Germline V CDR1 and CDR2: SGHDN, FVKESK. V shed 4 bases and J shed 2 bases, with 18 bases lying between them. This CDR3 comprises 16 residues. CDR3: CASSPRSGAGAYEQYF. In DNA, the CDR3 is TGTGCCAGCAGCCCCCGGTCGGGGGCGGGAGCCTACGAGCAGTACTTC.

This chain joins TRBV28 and TRBJ1-2; maybe TRBD1 (5 bases). CDR3 size: 12 residues. Germline V gene sequence: CDR1 MDHEN, CDR2 SYDVKM. Trimming took off 5 bases at V and 4 bases at J, with 8 bases between the two ends. In nucleotides, the CDR3 is TGTGCCAGCAGTGGGGGGGGCTATGGCTACACCTTC. Protein: CASSGGGYGYTF.

The rearrangement uses TRBV18 and TRBJ2-7; TRBD2 is a possible D gene (6 bases). V lost 1 base to trimming and J lost 3 bases, with 10 bases between them. The CDR3 runs to 14 residues. Germline V lookup: CDR1 KGHSH, CDR2 LQKENI. CDR3 sequence reads: CASSPLADGYEQYF. CDR3 DNA sequence: TGTGCCAGCTCACCACTAGCGGATGGCTACGAGCAGTACTTC.

The chain carries TRBV29-1 and TRBJ1-1; 7 nucleotides agree with TRBD1. CDR1 is SQVTM, CDR2 ANQGSEA, per germline. CDR3 size: 14 residues. V gave up 1 base and J gave up 5 bases; unmatched junction bases: 7. The CDR3 sequence: CSVEVSSGGTEAFF. For the CDR3, the DNA is TGCAGCGTTGAAGTTTCTTCAGGGGGTACTGAAGCTTTCTTT.

In this sample, this clone turned up a few times. V gene TRBV19 combines with J gene TRBJ1-5, with unresolved D. V was shortened by 5 bases and J by 1 base, with 9 bases between the two germline ends. The CDR3 has 14 residues. Per the germline V gene, CDR1 is LNHDA and CDR2 is SQIVND (reference sequence). DNA of the CDR3: TGTGCCAGTAGTCCAACAGCCAGCAATCAGCCCCAGCATTTT. The encoded protein is CASSPTASNQPQHF. Full variable domain (remainder filled in from reference TRBV19 and TRBJ1-5): DGGITQSPKYLFRKEGQNVTLSCEQNLNHDAMYWYRQDPGQGLRLIYYSQIVNDFQKGDIAEGYSVSREKKESFPLTVTSAQKNPTAFYLCASSPTASNQPQHFGDGTRLSIL.

There are a few counts of this clone. The J gene is TRBJ2-5, the V gene TRBV5-1; possible D gene TRBD2, 6 bases. V dropped 5 bases and J dropped 4 bases, with 15 bases sitting between them. Germline values: CDR1 SGHRS, CDR2 YFSETQ. The CDR3 loop spans 14 amino acids. Here the CDR3 DNA reads TGCGCCAGCAGTCCCGGGACTTCCGGAGAGACCCAGTACTTC. It codes for CASSPGTSGETQYF.

Only a few counts were recorded for this clone. The chain joins TRBV11-3 to TRBJ2-1; 11 nucleotides line up with TRBD1. Per the germline V gene, CDR1 is SGHNT and CDR2 is YENEEA. CDR3 length equals 15 residues. V lost 0 bases and J lost 8; bases outside the gene matches: 3. The CDR3 region has the DNA TGTGCCAGCAGCTTAGAGGGACAGGGGGTCGATGAGCAGTTCTTC. It yields the protein CASSLEGQGVDEQFF.

The V and J genes are TRBV9 and TRBJ1-1; D is uncertain. Trimming left V 1 base short and J 9 bases short, with 13 bases between. This CDR3 is 13 amino acids long. CDR1 is SGDLS and CDR2 is YYNGEE in the germline V gene. The CDR3 sequence is CASSVNADSKAFF. The CDR3 DNA sequence: TGTGCCAGCAGCGTAAATGCGGATTCTAAAGCTTTCTTT.

As concerns this clone: A junction end diverges from the germline sequence, so it may reflect a read error. The genes are TRBV18 and TRBJ1-3, with 7 bases identical to TRBD1. The CDR3 loop spans 15 amino acids. CDR1 and CDR2 (germline): KGHSH, LQKENI. In DNA form, the CDR3 reads TGTGCCAGCTCCCCCATGACAGGGTCGATTAAACTCCTACGGTTT. Residues: CASSPMTGSIKLLRF.